These 30 T cell receptor beta chains came from one sample sequenced in a study of monozygotic twins with inflammatory bowel disease. After re-calling the 5' RACE reads, TCRdb lists one entry per CDR3 protein, DNA absent. In all, the sample yields hundreds of thousands of distinct CDR3 sequences. The sample was blood. These TCRs come from a human donor with ulcerative colitis or Crohn's disease, or a healthy co-twin of an affected twin (not recorded which).

This chain connects TRBV12-3 or TRBV12-4 to TRBJ1-2. CDR3 length: 15 amino acids. This CDR3 reads CASSFGQAIWNGYTF.

The V and J genes are TRBV7-9 and TRBJ2-5; the TCRdb D gene call, TRBD1, has no DNA to confirm it. This CDR3 is built from 14 residues. Per the germline V gene, CDR1 is SEHNR and CDR2 is FQNEAQ (reference sequence). The CDR3 spells CASSWGTAIETQYF.

The chain has TRBV29-1 and TRBJ2-2. CDR3 length: 12 amino acids. Per germline, CDR1 SQVTM and CDR2 ANQGSEA. The CDR3: CSVEAAGGELFF.

This chain joins TRBV5-1 and TRBJ2-7; the TCRdb call, TRBD1, lacks DNA for checking. Germline V gives CDR1 SGHRS, CDR2 YFSETQ. CDR3 length equals 16 residues. Here the CDR3 reads CASSPQGQENSYEQYF.

The chain combines TRBV20-1 with TRBJ1-3. The CDR3 is made up of 14 amino acids. The germline CDR1 and CDR2 sequences are DFQATT and SNEGSKA (reference sequence). The CDR3 is CSARVKDSGNTIYF.

V usage is TRBV18 and J usage is TRBJ2-6; the D gene TCRdb calls, TRBD1, cannot be checked with no DNA. This CDR3 has 17 amino acids. CDR1 KGHSH and CDR2 LQKENI come from the germline V gene. CDR3 region: CASSRDGFLSGANVLTF.

V gene TRBV20-1 combines with J gene TRBJ2-7; absent DNA, TCRdb's TRBD2 call cannot be checked. The CDR3 is 15 amino acids. Germline lookup yields CDR1 DFQATT and CDR2 SNEGSKA (reference sequence). CDR3 region: CSARGYSGTRYEQYF.

The CDR3 sequence is CASSRDRATEAFF. The V gene is TRBV5-5, the J gene TRBJ1-1; TCRdb's D call, TRBD1, is unchecked because there is no DNA. The CDR3 has 13 amino acids. The germline gives CDR1 SGHKS, CDR2 YYEKEE (reference sequence). Full variable domain (missing parts from reference TRBV5-5 and TRBJ1-1): DAGVTQSPTHLIKTRGQQVTLRCSPISGHKSVSWYQQVLGQGPQFIFQYYEKEERGRGNFPDRFSARQFPNYSSELNVNALLLGDSALYLCASSRDRATEAFFGQGTRLTVV.

The CDR3 is CASSLEGPNMNTEAFF. The gene calls are TRBV7-2 and TRBJ1-1. This CDR3 has 16 amino acids. Germline values: CDR1 SGHTA, CDR2 FQGNSA.

This CDR3 is CASSIDGKLPQHF. V usage is TRBV19 and J usage is TRBJ1-5. CDR1 LNHDA and CDR2 SQIVND come from the germline V gene (reference sequence). The CDR3 loop spans 13 amino acids.

The chain has TRBV10-3 and TRBJ2-3; TCRdb returns TRBD1, unconfirmable since there is no DNA. CDR1 is ENHRY, CDR2 SYGVKD, per germline. There are 11 residues in the CDR3. CDR3 sequence reads: CAMGGTDTQYF.

The chain couples TRBV12-3 or TRBV12-4 to TRBJ2-3. The CDR3 runs to 12 residues. CDR3 sequence: CASTPGLATQYF.

The V gene is TRBV5-1, the J gene TRBJ2-7; TCRdb calls TRBD1, which cannot be checked without DNA. CDR1 is SGHRS and CDR2 is YFSETQ in the germline V gene. The CDR3 loop spans 14 amino acids. The CDR3 here is CASSLPTGGGEQYF.

The rearrangement links TRBV5-1 to TRBJ2-1. Germline CDR1 and CDR2: SGHRS and YFSETQ. The CDR3 is 13 residues long. The CDR3 sequence: CASKPNLNNEQFF.

The chain couples TRBV9 to TRBJ1-2; the D gene TCRdb calls, TRBD1, cannot be checked with no DNA. The CDR3 sequence is 17 residues long. Germline V gene lookup returns CDR1 SGDLS and CDR2 YYNGEE. CDR3 amino acids: CASSEGGNRDPLRVGTF. The complete variable domain, with remaining parts taken from reference TRBV9 and TRBJ1-2, reads DSGVTQTPKHLITATGQRVTLRCSPRSGDLSVYWYQQSLDQGLQFLIQYYNGEERAKGNILERFSAQQFPDLHSELNLSSLELGDSALYFCASSEGGNRDPLRVGTFGSGTRLTVV.

The CDR3 protein is CSANWRGGINEQFF. This chain connects TRBV20-1 to TRBJ2-1; the TRBD2 assignment by TCRdb is unverifiable without DNA. Looked up from germline, CDR1 is DFQATT and CDR2 is SNEGSKA (reference sequence). This CDR3 has 14 residues.

This chain uses TRBV5-1 with TRBJ2-3; TCRdb proposes TRBD1, but this gene call is untestable without DNA. Germline CDR1 SGHRS, CDR2 YFSETQ. The CDR3 loop spans 14 amino acids. The chain's CDR3 is CASSLAGGVDTQYF.

This chain connects TRBV12-3 or TRBV12-4 to TRBJ2-6. This CDR3 is built from 14 residues. This CDR3 reads CASSFFSGANVLTF.

V gene TRBV7-8 combines with J gene TRBJ2-1; TCRdb's assignment of TRBD2 cannot be checked, as there is no DNA. The CDR3 spans 14 residues. The germline gives CDR1 SGHVS, CDR2 FQNEAQ. CDR3 loop: CASSWGLAGTEQFF.

The chain combines TRBV28 with TRBJ2-1. The CDR3 is 15 amino acids. From germline, CDR1 is MDHEN and CDR2 SYDVKM. The CDR3 here is CASSPTGFPYNEQFF.

The V and J genes are TRBV19 and TRBJ1-5. Germline-derived CDR1 and CDR2 are LNHDA and SQIVND (reference sequence). This CDR3 spans 14 amino acids. CDR3 in amino acids: CASSLGPSSAPQHF.

The chain uses TRBV7-2 and TRBJ2-7. Germline loops: CDR1 SGHTA, CDR2 FQGNSA. The CDR3 sequence is 17 residues long. The CDR3 protein is CASSLGSLWGTSYEQYF. Drawing the rest from reference TRBV7-2 and TRBJ2-7, the complete variable domain is GAGVSQSPSNKVTEKGKDVELRCDPISGHTALYWYRQSLGQGLEFLIYFQGNSAPDKSGLPSDRFSAERTGGSVSTLTIQRTQQEDSAVYLCASSLGSLWGTSYEQYFGPGTRLTVT.

V usage is TRBV19 and J usage is TRBJ1-1. Germline CDR1 is LNHDA and CDR2 is SQIVND (reference sequence). The CDR3 totals 18 residues. CDR3 in amino acids: CASSGIQSGGGRNTEAFF.

J is TRBJ2-1 and V is TRBV5-5; TCRdb reports TRBD2, a call that lacks DNA to check it against. The CDR3 extends over 13 amino acids. The germline CDR1 and CDR2 sequences are SGHKS and YYEKEE (reference sequence). CDR3: CASSGTSVAEQFF.

V is TRBV7-2 and J is TRBJ2-3; TCRdb designates TRBD2, a call that cannot be tested without DNA. The CDR3 consists of 16 residues. Per the germline V gene, CDR1 is SGHTA and CDR2 is FQGNSA. The CDR3 here is CASSLSLAGRLNTQYF.

The chain employs TRBV20-1 and TRBJ1-1; TCRdb's assignment of TRBD1 cannot be checked, as there is no DNA. The CDR3 extends over 13 amino acids. Germline CDR1 reads DFQATT; CDR2 reads SNEGSKA (reference sequence). CDR3 amino acids: CSAIWGRETEAFF.

This chain connects TRBV18 to TRBJ2-7; TCRdb reports TRBD1, a call that lacks DNA to check it against. CDR3 length: 14 amino acids. Germline-derived CDR1 and CDR2 are KGHSH and LQKENI. The CDR3 sequence: CASSPDIHTYEQYF.

V and J are TRBV4-2 and TRBJ1-5; TCRdb selects TRBD1, and the lack of DNA leaves this call unchecked. The germline gives CDR1 LGHNA, CDR2 YNFKEQ. The CDR3 is 15 amino acids. CDR3 sequence: CASSPDMTVHQPQHF.

The gene calls are TRBV5-5 and TRBJ2-4. This CDR3 region has 15 residues. Germline V CDR1 and CDR2: SGHKS, YYEKEE (reference sequence). The CDR3 region is CASTLNGGDKNIQYF.

The chain uses TRBV7-2 and TRBJ2-5; no DNA is available, so the TRBD1 call from TCRdb remains unchecked. Germline V gene lookup returns CDR1 SGHTA and CDR2 FQGNSA. This CDR3 has 14 residues. The chain's CDR3 is CASSWAGGLETQYF.